This TCR beta chain was captured by sequencing in a study of OX40 agonist ivuxolimab in advanced cancers. Study-level results: Among the least clonally expanded were partial responders at 0.1-3.0 mg/kg. Compared with CD4+, CD8+ T cells on average had more expanded clones.

Assay used: immunoSEQ multiplex PCR; TCRdb lists only in-frame clones, some missing. The sample has some 77,000 clones, 92% seen once. To note about this clone: The antigen is unknown.

The ends were cut back, 3 bases at V and 4 bases at J, with 13 bases in the middle. Per germline, CDR1 PRHDT and CDR2 FYEKMQ (reference sequence). The CDR3 consists of 15 residues. This TCR derives from an adult with an advanced solid tumor such as melanoma, head and neck, liver or kidney cancer. This specimen was CD4+ or CD8+ T cells sorted from blood, taken in a trial of the OX40 agonist ivuxolimab. The chain couples TRBV13 to TRBJ2-4; maybe TRBD2 (7 bases). Written as DNA, the CDR3 is TGTGCCAGCAGCTTGGGGGCTAGCGGAAAAAACATTCAGTACTTC. This translates into CASSLGASGKNIQYF.